These T cell receptor beta chains were read from a single sample in a study of blood T cell repertoires in COVID-19. Profiled with immunoSEQ multiplex PCR; TCRdb holds only in-frame clones, not every one. The data contain 250,000 or so clones, around 87% of them singletons. The source material was peripheral blood. These TCRs come from a woman aged 55-70 years with COVID-19, enrolled during active disease. The CDR3 runs from the conserved cysteine through the conserved F or W. Each record gives: V gene, D gene, J gene, clone size, CDR3 protein, CDR3 DNA. The D gene is left open where the match is weak. Size values are once, few and many counts, or a class for expanded clones, and some rows have none.

TRBV10-3,TRBD1,TRBJ1-1,-,CATNRGGTWNTEAFF,TGTGCCACGAACAGGGGGGGCACTTGGAACACTGAAGCTTTCTTT
TRBV7-2,TRBD2,TRBJ2-2,once,CASGGGETNTGELFF,TGTGCCAGCGGGGGAGGGGAGACGAACACCGGGGAGCTGTTTTTT
TRBV3-1/TRBV3-2,-,TRBJ2-5,-,CASRPRGGETQYF,TGTGCCAGCAGACCACGGGGTGGAGAGACCCAGTACTTC
TRBV29-1,TRBD1,TRBJ2-7,-,CSVESDRGPEQYF,TGCAGCGTTGAGTCGGACAGGGGGCCTGAGCAGTACTTC
TRBV19,-,TRBJ2-5,-,CASSIVLRETQYF,TGTGCCAGTAGTATAGTCTTGAGGGAGACCCAGTACTTC
TRBV27,TRBD1,TRBJ2-7,-,CASSIRDRDYEQYF,TGTGCCAGCAGCATCCGGGACAGAGACTACGAGCAGTACTTC
TRBV4-2,-,TRBJ2-2,-,CASSQEFTGPPNTGELFF,TGTGCCAGCAGCCAAGAATTTACAGGCCCCCCAAACACCGGGGAGCTGTTTTTT
TRBV29-1,-,TRBJ2-7,-,CSVVRGLEPNEQYF,TGCAGCGTTGTAAGGGGCTTGGAGCCCAACGAGCAGTACTTC
TRBV11-2,-,TRBJ1-2,-,CASSLVGFRGGSGYTF,TGTGCCAGCAGCTTAGTGGGGTTCCGAGGAGGATCTGGCTACACCTTC
TRBV5-1,TRBD1,TRBJ2-7,-,CASSIGQGTYEQYF,TGCGCCAGCAGCATAGGACAGGGGACCTACGAGCAGTACTTC
TRBV6-1,-,TRBJ1-1,-,CASSEGTEGTEAFF,TGTGCCAGCAGTGAAGGGACGGAGGGAACTGAAGCTTTCTTT
TRBV6-5,-,TRBJ1-5,once,CASSPVYSNQPQHF,TGTGCCAGCAGCCCCGTCTATAGCAATCAGCCCCAGCATTTT
TRBV11-2,TRBD2,TRBJ2-3,-,CASSSKVAGGADTQYF,TGTGCCAGCAGCTCGAAGGTCGCGGGGGGCGCAGATACGCAGTATTTT
TRBV18,-,TRBJ1-1,-,CASSPLRGTEAFF,TGTGCCAGCTCACCTCTCCGGGGGACTGAAGCTTTCTTT
TRBV5-8,-,TRBJ1-2,once,CASSFSGDRYGYTF,TGTGCCAGCAGCTTTAGCGGGGATCGCTATGGCTACACCTTC
TRBV7-2,-,TRBJ1-1,-,CASSLRQGTVGAFF,TGTGCCAGCAGCTTAAGGCAGGGTACGGTTGGGGCTTTCTTT
TRBV18,-,TRBJ1-3,-,CASSPTLIGSSGNTIYF,TGTGCCAGCTCACCAACCCTGATCGGGAGCTCTGGAAACACCATATATTTT
TRBV5-1,-,TRBJ2-3,-,CASSPQQGAPDTQYF,TGCGCCAGCAGCCCCCAGCAGGGTGCACCAGATACGCAGTATTTT
TRBV10-3,-,TRBJ1-2,once,CAISDRDGYTF,TGTGCCATCAGTGACAGGGATGGCTACACCTTC
TRBV7-9,TRBD2,TRBJ2-3,-,CASSLTSGGVTDTQYF,TGTGCCAGCAGCTTAACTAGCGGGGGGGTTACAGATACGCAGTATTTT
TRBV29-1,TRBD1,TRBJ1-2,once,CSVDYRGGYTF,TGCAGCGTAGACTACAGGGGTGGCTACACCTTC
TRBV4-2,-,TRBJ2-7,-,CASSRGRDTAYEQYF,TGTGCCAGCAGCCGAGGCAGGGACACCGCCTACGAGCAGTACTTC
TRBV10-3,TRBD1,TRBJ2-6,-,CAIRNRDRGPGANVLTF,TGTGCCATCAGAAACCGGGACAGGGGGCCAGGGGCCAACGTCCTGACTTTC
TRBV7-6,-,TRBJ1-1,once,CASSLVGNTEAFF,TGTGCCAGCAGCTTAGTCGGGAACACTGAAGCTTTCTTT
TRBV19,-,TRBJ1-2,-,CASSRKGINYGYTF,TGTGCCAGTAGTCGGAAGGGGATTAACTATGGCTACACCTTC
TRBV9,TRBD2,TRBJ2-2,-,CASSTRTSGGGLLTGELFF,TGTGCCAGCAGCACCCGGACTAGCGGGGGGGGCCTTCTAACCGGGGAGCTGTTTTTT
TRBV6-5,TRBD1,TRBJ1-1,-,CASSRQGARTEAFF,TGTGCCAGCAGTCGTCAGGGGGCGCGAACTGAAGCTTTCTTT
TRBV9,-,TRBJ2-1,-,CASSVGQGSYNEQFF,TGTGCCAGCAGCGTGGGCCAGGGGTCCTACAATGAGCAGTTCTTC
TRBV23-1,-,TRBJ1-2,-,CASSQSGLGHSGYGYTF,TGCGCCAGCAGTCAATCGGGATTGGGGCACTCGGGCTATGGCTACACCTTC
TRBV11-2,-,TRBJ2-5,-,CASSSIGGTQTQYF,TGTGCCAGCAGCTCCATTGGGGGGACTCAGACCCAGTACTTC
TRBV7-3,-,TRBJ1-1,-,CASSLRVNGQLEAFF,TGTGCCAGCAGCTTAAGGGTTAATGGACAGCTTGAAGCTTTCTTT
TRBV11-2,-,TRBJ1-2,once,CASSFAGDGYGYTF,TGTGCCAGCAGCTTTGCAGGGGATGGCTATGGCTACACCTTC
TRBV9,-,TRBJ1-5,-,CASSASRGGAGQPQHF,TGTGCCAGCAGCGCCTCCCGGGGGGGGGCAGGTCAGCCCCAGCATTTT
TRBV30,TRBD2,TRBJ2-2,once,CAWTLAGVTGELFF,TGTGCCTGGACACTAGCGGGGGTCACCGGGGAGCTGTTTTTT
TRBV7-6,TRBD1,TRBJ2-3,once,CASSFRDRWDTQYF,TGTGCCAGCAGCTTCCGGGACAGGTGGGATACGCAGTATTTT
TRBV7-3,-,TRBJ1-1,-,CASSSRVRTEAFF,TGTGCCAGCAGCTCGAGGGTGCGCACTGAAGCTTTCTTT
TRBV27,TRBD1,TRBJ2-2,-,CASSPPPGRGHVGELFF,TGTGCCAGCAGTCCCCCTCCGGGCAGGGGGCATGTCGGGGAGCTGTTTTTT
TRBV7-9,TRBD1,TRBJ1-1,-,CASRQGQGYTEAFF,TGTGCCAGCAGACAAGGACAGGGGTACACTGAAGCTTTCTTT
TRBV5-1,-,TRBJ2-5,-,CASSLGGGSEETQYF,TGCGCCAGCAGCTTGGGTGGGGGGAGTGAAGAGACCCAGTACTTC
TRBV7-2,TRBD2,TRBJ2-7,-,CASRLNGGAGPYEQYF,TGTGCCAGCAGACTTAACGGGGGGGCTGGACCCTACGAGCAGTACTTC
TRBV3-1/TRBV3-2,TRBD1,TRBJ1-2,-,CASSQYRIQGQNGYTF,TGTGCCAGCAGCCAATATAGAATACAGGGGCAGAATGGCTACACCTTC
TRBV30,-,TRBJ1-1,-,CAWSESRDTEAFF,TGTGCCTGGAGTGAGAGCCGGGACACTGAAGCTTTCTTT
TRBV7-2,-,TRBJ1-2,-,CASRTRQALYGYTF,TGTGCCAGCAGAACTAGACAGGCCCTCTATGGCTACACCTTC
TRBV19,-,TRBJ1-1,-,CASSIVRNAEAFF,TGTGCCAGTAGTATAGTCAGGAACGCTGAAGCTTTCTTT
TRBV30,TRBD1,TRBJ1-1,-,CAWGTGANTEAFF,TGTGCCTGGGGGACAGGGGCGAACACTGAAGCTTTCTTT
TRBV2,TRBD2,TRBJ2-1,-,CASSLGLAGWEQFF,TGTGCCAGCAGCTTAGGACTAGCGGGGTGGGAGCAGTTCTTC
TRBV6-5,TRBD2,TRBJ2-5,once,CASRTSGGKTQYF,TGTGCCAGCAGGACTAGCGGGGGGAAGACCCAGTACTTC
TRBV4-3,-,TRBJ1-1,-,CASSQDSFLGRGTEAFF,TGCGCCAGCAGCCAAGATAGTTTTCTGGGCCGGGGCACTGAAGCTTTCTTT
TRBV4-3,TRBD1,TRBJ1-2,-,CASSQDPLDRPYGYTF,TGCGCCAGCAGCCAAGACCCATTGGACAGGCCTTATGGCTACACCTTC
TRBV6-1,-,TRBJ1-1,-,CASSEDTRNTEAFF,TGTGCCAGCAGTGAGGACACAAGGAACACTGAAGCTTTCTTT
TRBV19,TRBD1,TRBJ1-2,-,CASSTPQGGGYTF,TGTGCCAGTAGTACACCACAGGGGGGTGGCTACACCTTC
TRBV11-2,TRBD1,TRBJ1-6,-,CASSLAGQGSNSPLHF,TGTGCCAGCAGCTTAGCTGGACAGGGGAGTAATTCACCCCTCCACTTT
TRBV7-7,-,TRBJ1-2,-,CAHRDQRKNTYYGYTF,TGTGCCCATCGCGACCAGCGTAAAAATACTTACTATGGCTACACCTTC
TRBV5-6,TRBD2,TRBJ2-1,-,CASSLGLAGNEQFF,TGTGCCAGCAGCTTGGGACTAGCGGGCAATGAGCAGTTCTTC
TRBV19,TRBD1,TRBJ1-5,-,CASSIGQGATQPQHF,TGTGCCAGTAGTATAGGACAGGGGGCGACCCAGCCCCAGCATTTT
TRBV2,TRBD1,TRBJ1-3,-,CASSPGQAISGNTIYF,TGTGCCAGCAGTCCGGGACAGGCAATCTCTGGAAACACCATATATTTT
TRBV6-5,-,TRBJ1-4,-,CASSYGGTTNEKLFF,TGTGCCAGCAGTTACGGGGGGACAACTAATGAAAAACTGTTTTTT